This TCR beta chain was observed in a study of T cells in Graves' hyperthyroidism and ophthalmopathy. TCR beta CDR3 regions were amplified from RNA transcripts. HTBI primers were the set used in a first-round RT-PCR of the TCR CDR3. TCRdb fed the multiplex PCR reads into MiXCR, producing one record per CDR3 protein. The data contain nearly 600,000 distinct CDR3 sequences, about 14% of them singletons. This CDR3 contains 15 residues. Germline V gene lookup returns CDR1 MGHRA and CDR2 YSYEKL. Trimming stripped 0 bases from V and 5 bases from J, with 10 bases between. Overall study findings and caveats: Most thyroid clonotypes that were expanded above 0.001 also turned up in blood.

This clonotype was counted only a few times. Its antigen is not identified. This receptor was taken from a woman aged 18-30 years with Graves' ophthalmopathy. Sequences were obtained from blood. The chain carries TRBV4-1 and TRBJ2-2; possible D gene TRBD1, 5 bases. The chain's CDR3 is CASSQEDSVTGELFF. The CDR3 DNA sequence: TGCGCCAGCAGCCAAGAAGACAGCGTGACCGGGGAGCTGTTTTTT.